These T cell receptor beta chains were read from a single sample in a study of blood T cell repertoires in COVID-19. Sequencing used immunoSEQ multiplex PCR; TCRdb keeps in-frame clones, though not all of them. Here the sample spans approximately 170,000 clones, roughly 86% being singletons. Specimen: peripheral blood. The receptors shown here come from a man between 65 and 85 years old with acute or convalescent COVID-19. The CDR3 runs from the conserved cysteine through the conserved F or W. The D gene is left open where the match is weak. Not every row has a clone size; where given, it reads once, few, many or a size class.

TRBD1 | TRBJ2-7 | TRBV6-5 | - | CASSFDRGSYEQYF
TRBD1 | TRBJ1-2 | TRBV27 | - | CAGSPRRTGGQGYTF
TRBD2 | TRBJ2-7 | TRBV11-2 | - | CASSLSLAGGAYEQYF
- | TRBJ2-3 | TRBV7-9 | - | CASSGTSGTQYF
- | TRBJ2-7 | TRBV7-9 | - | CASPVGVRIYEQYF
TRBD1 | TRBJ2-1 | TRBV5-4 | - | CASSQTGVSNEQFF
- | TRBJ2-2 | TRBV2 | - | CASSGFLSGELFF
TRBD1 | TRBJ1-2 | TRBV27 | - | CASSLTGGSGYTF
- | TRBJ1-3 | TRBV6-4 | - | CASSGFGVEAPSGNTIYF
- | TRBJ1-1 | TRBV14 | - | CASSLQGSEEAFF
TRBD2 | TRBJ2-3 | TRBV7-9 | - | CASRFGGDTQYF
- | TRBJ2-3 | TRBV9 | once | CASSAQINRGYTDTQYF
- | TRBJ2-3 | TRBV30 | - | CAWSVRDSITDTQYF
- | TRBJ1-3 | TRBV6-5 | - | CASSYTGWGNTIYF
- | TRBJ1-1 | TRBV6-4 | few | CASSESENTEAFF
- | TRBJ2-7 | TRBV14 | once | CASSQDSARSYEQYF
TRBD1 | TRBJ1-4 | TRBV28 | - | CAARPAGGALEKLFF
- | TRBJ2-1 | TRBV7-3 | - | CASSSSNEQFF
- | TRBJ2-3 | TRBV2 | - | CASMWDSTDTQYF
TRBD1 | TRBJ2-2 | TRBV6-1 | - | CASSGPSTGLTGELFF
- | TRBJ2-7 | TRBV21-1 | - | CASSKCGGQYF
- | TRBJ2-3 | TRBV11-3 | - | CASSRQVTDTQYF
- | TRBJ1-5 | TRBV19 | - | CASSIQSERSNQPQHF
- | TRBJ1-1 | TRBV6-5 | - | CASRARQDTEAFF
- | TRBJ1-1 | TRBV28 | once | CASRRADTEAFF
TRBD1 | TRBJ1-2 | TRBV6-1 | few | CASSEALYAGGYGYTF
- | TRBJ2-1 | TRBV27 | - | CASSLRWGGLHEQFF
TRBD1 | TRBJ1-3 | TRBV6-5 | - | CASSPTGGPGNTIYF
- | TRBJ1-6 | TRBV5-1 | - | CASSSSWGSNSPLHF
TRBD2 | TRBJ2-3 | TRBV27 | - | CASSLRGLAGVWDTQYF
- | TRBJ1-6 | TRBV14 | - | CASSPRGSYNSPLHF
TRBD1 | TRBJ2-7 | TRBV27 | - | CASSSDRNIFEQYF
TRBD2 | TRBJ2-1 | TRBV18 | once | CASSRPQRGGYNEQFF
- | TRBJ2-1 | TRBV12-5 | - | CASGLSVSDNEQFF
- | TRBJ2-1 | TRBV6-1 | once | CASSEMLRTPNEQFF
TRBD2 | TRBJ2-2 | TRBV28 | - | CASSLLLAANTGELFF
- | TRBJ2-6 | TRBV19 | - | CASSIDDIYSGANVLTF
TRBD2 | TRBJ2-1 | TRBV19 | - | CASRRLLAGGLEGNEQFF
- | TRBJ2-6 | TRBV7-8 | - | CASSLTPGQNSGANVLTF
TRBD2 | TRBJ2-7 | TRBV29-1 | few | CSALGAGNEQYF
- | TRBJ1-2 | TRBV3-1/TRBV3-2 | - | CASSQQGGSGYTF
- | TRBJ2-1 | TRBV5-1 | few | CASSLASAAEQFF
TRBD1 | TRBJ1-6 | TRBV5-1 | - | CASSPGTGVGNSPLHF
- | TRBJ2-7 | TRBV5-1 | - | CASSLSAGAYEQYF
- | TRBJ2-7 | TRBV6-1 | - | CASSEAWSEQYF
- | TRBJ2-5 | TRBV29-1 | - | CSVDGRGWETQYF
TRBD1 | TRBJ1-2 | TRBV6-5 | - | CASSPQGANYGYTF
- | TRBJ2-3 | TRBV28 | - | CASSLATDTQYF
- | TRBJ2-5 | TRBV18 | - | CASSLGNQETQYF
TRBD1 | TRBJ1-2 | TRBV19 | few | CASEAGTANYGYTF
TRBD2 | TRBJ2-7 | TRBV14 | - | CASSRLAGGGYEQYF
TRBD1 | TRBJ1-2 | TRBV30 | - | CAWGRDRPYGYTF
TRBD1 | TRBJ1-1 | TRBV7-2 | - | CASSLRQGTPEAFF
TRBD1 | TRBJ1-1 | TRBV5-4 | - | CASSYRGGNTEAFF